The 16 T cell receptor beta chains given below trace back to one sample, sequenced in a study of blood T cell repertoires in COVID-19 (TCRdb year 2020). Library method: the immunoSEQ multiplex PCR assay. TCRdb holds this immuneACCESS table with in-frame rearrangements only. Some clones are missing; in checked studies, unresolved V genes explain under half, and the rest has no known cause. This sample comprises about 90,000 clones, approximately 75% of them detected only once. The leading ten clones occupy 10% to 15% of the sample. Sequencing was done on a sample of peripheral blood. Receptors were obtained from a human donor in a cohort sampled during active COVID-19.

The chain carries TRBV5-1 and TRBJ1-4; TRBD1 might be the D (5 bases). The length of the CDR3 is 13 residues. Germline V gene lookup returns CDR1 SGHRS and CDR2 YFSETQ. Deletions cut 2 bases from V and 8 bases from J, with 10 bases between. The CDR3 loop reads CASSFYQGEKLFF. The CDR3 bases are TGCGCCAGCAGCTTTTACCAGGGCGAAAAACTGTTTTTT.

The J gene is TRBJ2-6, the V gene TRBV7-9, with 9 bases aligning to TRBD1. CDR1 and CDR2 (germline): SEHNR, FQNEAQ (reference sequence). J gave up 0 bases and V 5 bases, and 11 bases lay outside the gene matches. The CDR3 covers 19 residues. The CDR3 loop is CASSPQRGQGYSGANVLTF. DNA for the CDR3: TGTGCCAGCAGCCCACAGCGGGGACAGGGCTACTCTGGGGCCAACGTCCTGACTTTC.

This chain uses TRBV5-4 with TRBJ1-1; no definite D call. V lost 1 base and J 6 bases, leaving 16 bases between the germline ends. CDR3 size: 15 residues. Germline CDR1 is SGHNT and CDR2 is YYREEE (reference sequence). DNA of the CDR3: TGTGCCAGCAGCTTGCCCCTCACGGGGATTTCTGAAGCTTTCTTT. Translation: CASSLPLTGISEAFF.

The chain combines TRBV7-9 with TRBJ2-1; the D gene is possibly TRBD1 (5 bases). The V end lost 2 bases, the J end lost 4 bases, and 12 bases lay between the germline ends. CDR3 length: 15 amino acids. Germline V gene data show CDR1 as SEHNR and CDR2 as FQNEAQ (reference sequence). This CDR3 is CASSLQGRGYNEQFF. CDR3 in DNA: TGTGCCAGCAGCTTACAGGGAAGGGGATACAATGAGCAGTTCTTC.

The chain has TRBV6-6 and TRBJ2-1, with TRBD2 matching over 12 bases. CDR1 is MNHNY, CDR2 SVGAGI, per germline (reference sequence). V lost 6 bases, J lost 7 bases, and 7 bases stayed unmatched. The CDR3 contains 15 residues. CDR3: CASSRLAGAWNEQFF. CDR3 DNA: TGTGCCAGCAGCCGACTAGCGGGGGCATGGAATGAGCAGTTCTTC.

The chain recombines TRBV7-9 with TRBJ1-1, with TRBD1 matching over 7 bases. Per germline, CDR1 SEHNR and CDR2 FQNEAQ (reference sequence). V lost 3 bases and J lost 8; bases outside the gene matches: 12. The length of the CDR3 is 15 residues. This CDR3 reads CASSFLLDREPEAFF. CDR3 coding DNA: TGTGCCAGCAGCTTCCTTCTTGACAGGGAACCAGAAGCTTTCTTT.

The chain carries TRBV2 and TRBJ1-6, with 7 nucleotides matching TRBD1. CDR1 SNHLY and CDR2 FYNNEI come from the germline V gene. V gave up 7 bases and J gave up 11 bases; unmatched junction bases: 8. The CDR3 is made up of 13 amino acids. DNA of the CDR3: TGTGCCAGCATTCCCGAGGGGGCGACACCCCTCCACTTT. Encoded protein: CASIPEGATPLHF.

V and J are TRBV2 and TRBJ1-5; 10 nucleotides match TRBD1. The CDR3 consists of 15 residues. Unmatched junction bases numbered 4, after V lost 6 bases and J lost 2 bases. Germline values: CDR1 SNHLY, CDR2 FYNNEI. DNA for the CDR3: TGTGCCAGCAGCCGGACAGGGGGAGGCAATCAGCCCCAGCATTTT. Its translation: CASSRTGGGNQPQHF.

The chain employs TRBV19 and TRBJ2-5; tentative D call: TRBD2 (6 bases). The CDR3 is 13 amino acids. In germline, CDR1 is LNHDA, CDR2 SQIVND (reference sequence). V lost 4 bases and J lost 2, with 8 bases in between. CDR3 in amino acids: CASSRDLQETQYF. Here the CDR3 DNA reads TGTGCCAGTAGTAGGGACTTACAAGAGACCCAGTACTTC.

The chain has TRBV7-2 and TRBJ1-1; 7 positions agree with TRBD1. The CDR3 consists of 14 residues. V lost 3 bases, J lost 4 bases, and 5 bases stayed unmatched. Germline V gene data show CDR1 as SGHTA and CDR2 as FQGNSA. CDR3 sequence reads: CASSLPQGSTEAFF. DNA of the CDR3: TGTGCCAGCAGCTTGCCACAGGGGAGCACTGAAGCTTTCTTT.

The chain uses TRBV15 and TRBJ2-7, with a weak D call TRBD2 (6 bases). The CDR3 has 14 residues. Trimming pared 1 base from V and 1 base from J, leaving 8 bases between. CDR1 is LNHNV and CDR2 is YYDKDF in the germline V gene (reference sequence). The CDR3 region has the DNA TGTGCCACCAGCAGAGGAGGGACTTCCTACGAGCAGTACTTC. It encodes CATSRGGTSYEQYF.

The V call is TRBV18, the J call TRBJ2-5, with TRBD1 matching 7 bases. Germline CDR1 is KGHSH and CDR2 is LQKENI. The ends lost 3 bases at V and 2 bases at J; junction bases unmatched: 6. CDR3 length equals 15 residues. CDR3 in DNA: TGTGCCAGCTCACCTGCTCGGACAGGTCAAGAGACCCAGTACTTC. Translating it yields CASSPARTGQETQYF.

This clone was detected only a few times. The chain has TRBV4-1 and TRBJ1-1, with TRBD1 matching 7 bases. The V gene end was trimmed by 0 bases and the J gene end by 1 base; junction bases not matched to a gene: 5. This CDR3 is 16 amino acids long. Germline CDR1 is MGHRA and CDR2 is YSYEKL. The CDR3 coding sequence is TGCGCCAGCAGCCAAGATAAGGGACAGCCGAACACTGAAGCTTTCTTT. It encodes CASSQDKGQPNTEAFF.

CDR3: CASSEAPGAGYGYTF. The DNA for the CDR3 is TGTGCCAGCAGTGAAGCGCCAGGGGCTGGCTATGGCTACACCTTC. The rearrangement uses TRBV6-1 and TRBJ1-2, with a tentative D call TRBD1 (6 bases). This CDR3 is built from 15 residues. V was shortened by 0 bases and J by 4 bases, with 12 bases between the two germline ends. CDR1 and CDR2 (germline): MNHNS, SASEGT.

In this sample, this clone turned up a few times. CDR3 residues: CASSLGHLSSYEQYF. DNA for the CDR3: TGCGCCAGCAGCCTCGGACACCTAAGCTCCTACGAGCAGTACTTC. The rearrangement links TRBV4-1 to TRBJ2-7; tentative D call: TRBD1 (5 bases). V was cut by 4 bases and J by 0 bases, with 13 bases left in between. Germline CDR1 and CDR2: MGHRA and YSYEKL. The CDR3 contains 15 residues.

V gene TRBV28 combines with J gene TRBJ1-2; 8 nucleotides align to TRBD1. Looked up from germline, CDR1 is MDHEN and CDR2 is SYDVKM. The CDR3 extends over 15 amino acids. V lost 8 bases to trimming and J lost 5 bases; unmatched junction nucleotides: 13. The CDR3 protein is CASYGTGKNPYGYTF. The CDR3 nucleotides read TGTGCCAGCTACGGGACAGGAAAAAACCCTTATGGCTACACCTTC.